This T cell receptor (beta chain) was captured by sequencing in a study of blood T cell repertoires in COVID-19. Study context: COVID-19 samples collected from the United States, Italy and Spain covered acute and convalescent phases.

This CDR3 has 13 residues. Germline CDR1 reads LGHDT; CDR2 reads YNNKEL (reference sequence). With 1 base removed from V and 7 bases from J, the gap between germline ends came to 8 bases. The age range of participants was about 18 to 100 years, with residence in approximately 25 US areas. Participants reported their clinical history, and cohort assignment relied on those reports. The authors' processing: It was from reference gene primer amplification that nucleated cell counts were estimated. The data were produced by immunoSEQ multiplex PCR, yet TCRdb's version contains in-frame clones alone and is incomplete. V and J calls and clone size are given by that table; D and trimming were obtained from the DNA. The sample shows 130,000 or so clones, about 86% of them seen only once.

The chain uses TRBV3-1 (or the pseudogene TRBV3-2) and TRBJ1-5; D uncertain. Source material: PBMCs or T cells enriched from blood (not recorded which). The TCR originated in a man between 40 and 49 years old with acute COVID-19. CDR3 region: CASSQGSLQPQHF. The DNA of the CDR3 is TGTGCCAGCAGCCAAGGGTCTCTACAGCCCCAGCATTTT.